One T cell receptor beta chain is described in this entry. This entry belongs to a study of blood T cell repertoires in COVID-19. Study-level background: Italy, Spain and the United States were the sources of the convalescent and acute COVID-19 samples. The analysed material was cDNA or gDNA that came from T cells, B-cell-depleted T cells, or PBMCs.

Original handling: Estimates of nucleated cell counts were drawn from the amplification of reference gene primers. The repertoire was sequenced with immunoSEQ multiplex PCR; TCRdb's copy has only in-frame clones and lacks some. From that table come the V and J calls and clone size; the DNA was used to work out D and trimming. This table has roughly 150,000 clones, 70% to 90% appearing once. Deletions cut 3 bases from V and 4 bases from J, with 13 bases between. CDR3 length: 14 amino acids. The germline V gene has CDR1 SGHNT and CDR2 YYREEE (reference sequence). The sequenced sample was peripheral blood. This sequence joins TRBV5-4 and TRBJ1-1, with D tentatively TRBD1 (6 bases). The clonotype originates from a man aged 50 or older who had recovered from COVID-19. CDR3 in amino acids: CASSWMTGGTEAFF. CDR3 sequence (DNA): TGTGCCAGCAGCTGGATGACAGGTGGCACTGAAGCTTTCTTT.